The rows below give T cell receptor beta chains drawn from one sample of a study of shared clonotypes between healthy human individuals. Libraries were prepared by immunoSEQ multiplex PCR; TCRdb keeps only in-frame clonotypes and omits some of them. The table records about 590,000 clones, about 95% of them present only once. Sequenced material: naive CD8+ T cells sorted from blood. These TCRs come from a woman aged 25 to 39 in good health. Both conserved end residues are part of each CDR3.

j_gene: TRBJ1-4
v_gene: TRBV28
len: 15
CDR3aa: CASSLGQGGGEKLFF

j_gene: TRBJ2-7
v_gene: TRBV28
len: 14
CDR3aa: CASSARGQPYEQYF

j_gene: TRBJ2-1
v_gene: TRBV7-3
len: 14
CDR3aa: CASSFSLADNEQFF

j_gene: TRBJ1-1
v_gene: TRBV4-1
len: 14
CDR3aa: CASSADARSTEAFF

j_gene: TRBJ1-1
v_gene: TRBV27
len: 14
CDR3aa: CASSVQVLSTEAFF

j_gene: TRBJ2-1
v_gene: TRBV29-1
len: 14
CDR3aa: CSAVGGSSYNEQFF

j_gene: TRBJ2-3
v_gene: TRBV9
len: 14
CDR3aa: CASSTDSSTDTQYF

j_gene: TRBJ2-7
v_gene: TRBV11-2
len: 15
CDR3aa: CASSLVGDPFYEQYF

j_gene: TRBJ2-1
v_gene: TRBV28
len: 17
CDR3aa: CASTPPRLSFGYNEQFF

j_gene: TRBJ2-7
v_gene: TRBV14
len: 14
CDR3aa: CASSQEGFPYEQYF

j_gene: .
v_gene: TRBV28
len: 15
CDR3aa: CASSRPGQGLSEQYF

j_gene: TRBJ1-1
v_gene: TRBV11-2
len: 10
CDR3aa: CASRNTEAFF

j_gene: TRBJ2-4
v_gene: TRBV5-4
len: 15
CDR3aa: CASSLGISRVNIQYF

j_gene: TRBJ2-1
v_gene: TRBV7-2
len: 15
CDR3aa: CASSPWDSLNNEQFF

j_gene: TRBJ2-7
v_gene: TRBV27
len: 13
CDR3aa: CASSPGTGYEQYF

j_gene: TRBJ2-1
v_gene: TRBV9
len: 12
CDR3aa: CASSHRSNEQFF

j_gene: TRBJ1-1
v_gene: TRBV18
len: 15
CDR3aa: CASSPVDGRNTEAFF

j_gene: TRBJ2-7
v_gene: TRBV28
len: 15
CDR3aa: CASSLVIAEFYEQYF

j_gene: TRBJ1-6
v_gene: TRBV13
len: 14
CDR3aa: CATTTGGSNSPLHF

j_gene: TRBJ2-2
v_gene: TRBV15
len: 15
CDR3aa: CATDSGTSITGELFF

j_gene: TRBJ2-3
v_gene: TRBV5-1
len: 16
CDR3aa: CASQKEGTQFTDTQYF

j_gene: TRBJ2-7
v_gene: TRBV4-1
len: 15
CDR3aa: CASSQARQGTYEQYF

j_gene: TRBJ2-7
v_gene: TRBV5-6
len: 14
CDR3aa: CASSDLWTNYEQYF

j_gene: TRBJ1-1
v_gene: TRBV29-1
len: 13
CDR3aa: CSARDRVNTEAFF

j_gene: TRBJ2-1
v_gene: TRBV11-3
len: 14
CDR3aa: CASSPGTAYNEQFF

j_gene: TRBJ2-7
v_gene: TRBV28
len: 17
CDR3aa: CASSTSYLGTHLYEQYF

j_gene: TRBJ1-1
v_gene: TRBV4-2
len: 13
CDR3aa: CASSFRETGEAFF

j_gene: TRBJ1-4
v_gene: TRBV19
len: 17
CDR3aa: CASSTPPATGQCEKLFF

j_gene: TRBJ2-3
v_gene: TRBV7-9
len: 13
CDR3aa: CASSSVLGDTQYF

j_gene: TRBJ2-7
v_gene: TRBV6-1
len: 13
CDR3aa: CASMGSGRPEQYF

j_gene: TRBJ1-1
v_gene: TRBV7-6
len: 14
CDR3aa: CASSPRPTFTEAFF

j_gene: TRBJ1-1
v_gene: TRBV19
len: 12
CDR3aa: CASRGQGTEAFF

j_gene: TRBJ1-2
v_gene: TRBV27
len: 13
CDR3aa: CASSPGTGYGYTF

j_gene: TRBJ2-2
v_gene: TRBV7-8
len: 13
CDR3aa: CASSLVGNGELFF

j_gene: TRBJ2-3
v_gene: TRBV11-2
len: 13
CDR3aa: CASSLVREDTQYF

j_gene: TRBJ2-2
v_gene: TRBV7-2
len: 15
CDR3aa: CASSLRDLASGELFF

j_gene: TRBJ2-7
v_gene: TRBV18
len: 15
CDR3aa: CASSSGPSGRYEQYF

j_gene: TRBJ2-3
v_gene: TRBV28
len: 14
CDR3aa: CASLGWGGQDTQYF

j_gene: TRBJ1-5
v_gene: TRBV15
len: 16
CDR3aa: CATSGSGQGHYQPQHF

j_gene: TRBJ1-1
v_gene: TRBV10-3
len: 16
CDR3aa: CAISESPDRVNTEAFF

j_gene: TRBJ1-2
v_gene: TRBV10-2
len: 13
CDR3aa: CASSEVDNYGYTF